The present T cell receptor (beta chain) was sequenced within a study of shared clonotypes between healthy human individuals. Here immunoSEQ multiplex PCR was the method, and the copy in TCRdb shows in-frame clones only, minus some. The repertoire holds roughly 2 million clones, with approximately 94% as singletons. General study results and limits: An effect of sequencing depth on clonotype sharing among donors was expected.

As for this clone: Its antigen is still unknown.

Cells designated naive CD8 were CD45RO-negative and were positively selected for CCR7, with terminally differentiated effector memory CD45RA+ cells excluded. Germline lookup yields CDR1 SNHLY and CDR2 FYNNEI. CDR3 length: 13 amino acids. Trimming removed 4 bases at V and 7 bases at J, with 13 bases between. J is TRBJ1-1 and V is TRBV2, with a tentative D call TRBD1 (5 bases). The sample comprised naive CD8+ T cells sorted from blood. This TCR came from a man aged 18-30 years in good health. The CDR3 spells CASSVGRWNEAFF. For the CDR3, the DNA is TGTGCCAGCAGTGTGGGACGCTGGAATGAAGCTTTCTTT.